The present TCR beta chain was sequenced within a study of cytomegalovirus exposure and HLA in healthy donors. Study findings and constraints: The study dropped some indistinguishable V segments, TRBV6-2 and TRBV6-3 among them.

On this clone itself: The antigen is unknown.

PCR employed 60 Vbeta and 13 Jbeta primers. Per the study methods: About 11 million of the 60 million to 80 million unique TCR beta chains counted in a later analysis were shared. The protocol was immunoSEQ multiplex PCR, while the TCRdb copy is restricted to in-frame clones and leaves out a portion. V and J calls and clone size come straight from that table; D and trimming were deduced from the DNA. The repertoire consists of 100,000 to 150,000 clones, with roughly 68% occurring once and the leading ten covering 4.2%. Germline CDR1 is MGHRA and CDR2 is YSYEKL. V was clipped by 1 base and J by 0 bases, with 10 bases between them. This CDR3 is 16 amino acids long.

V usage is TRBV4-1 and J usage is TRBJ1-3, with a weak D call TRBD1 (5 bases). Sample: PBMCs. The clonotype was recovered from a woman aged 50 to 60 in good health and CMV-seropositive. CDR3 sequence: CASSQVPGPSGNTIYF. CDR3 nucleotide sequence: TGCGCCAGCAGCCAAGTACCAGGGCCCTCTGGAAACACCATATATTTT.